The clone carrying this T cell receptor (beta chain) appeared a few times. What it binds is unknown. The data derive from a study of neurological immune-mediated disorders. Overall study findings and caveats: When the repertoires were sorted by phylogenetic grouping, those of 18 of 34 multiple sclerosis patients ended up in one related-CDR3 cluster, a possible signature.

CDR3 length: 13 residues. The germline CDR1 and CDR2 sequences are SGHAT and FQNNGV. V was clipped by 5 bases and J by 3 bases, with 10 bases between them. From the 5' RACE reads, TCRdb called clonotypes with MiXCR, one entry per CDR3 protein. The table records approximately 65,000 distinct CDR3 sequences, 4.1% of them present only once. Sequenced: PBMCs. V and J are TRBV11-2 and TRBJ1-1; maybe TRBD1 (5 bases). The origin of this receptor is a man in his forties or fifties with multiple sclerosis. The CDR3 sequence is CASSPRGDTEAFF. CDR3 sequence (DNA): TGTGCCAGCAGCCCCCGAGGGGACACTGAAGCTTTCTTT.